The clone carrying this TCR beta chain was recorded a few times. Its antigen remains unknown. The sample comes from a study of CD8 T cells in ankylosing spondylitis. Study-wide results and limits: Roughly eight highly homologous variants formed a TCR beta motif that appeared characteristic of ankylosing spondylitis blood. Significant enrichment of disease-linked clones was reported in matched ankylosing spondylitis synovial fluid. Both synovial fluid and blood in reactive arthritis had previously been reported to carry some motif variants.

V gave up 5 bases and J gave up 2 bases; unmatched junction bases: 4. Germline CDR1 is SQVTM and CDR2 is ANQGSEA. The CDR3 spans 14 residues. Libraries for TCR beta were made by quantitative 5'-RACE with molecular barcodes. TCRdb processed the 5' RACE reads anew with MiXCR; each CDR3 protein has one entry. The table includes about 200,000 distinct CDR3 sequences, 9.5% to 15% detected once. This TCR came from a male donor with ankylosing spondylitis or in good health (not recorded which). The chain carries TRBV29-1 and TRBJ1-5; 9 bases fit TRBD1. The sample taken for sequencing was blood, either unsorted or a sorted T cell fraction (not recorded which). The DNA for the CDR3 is TGCAGCGTTTTAGGGACAGGGCGCAATCAGCCCCAGCATTTT. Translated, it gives CSVLGTGRNQPQHF.